This is a list of T cell receptor beta chains from one sample in a study of blood T cell repertoires in COVID-19. Only in-frame clones appear in the TCRdb table, and some are missing; sequencing was by immunoSEQ multiplex PCR. The sample carries around 300,000 clones, around 89% recorded once. The source material was PBMCs or T cells enriched from blood (not recorded which). The receptor set was obtained from a woman aged 18-29 years with acute COVID-19. The CDR3 runs from the conserved cysteine through the conserved F or W. The D gene is left open where the match is weak. Clone size, where shown, is once, few, many, or a class for clones that have expanded.

clone size | J gene | D gene | V gene | CDR3 protein | CDR3 DNA
- | TRBJ2-2 | - | TRBV4-1 | CASSQPPSTGELFF | TGCGCCAGCAGCCAACCGCCGAGTACCGGGGAGCTGTTTTTT
- | TRBJ2-1 | - | TRBV28 | CASRRWDTLPNEQFF | TGTGCCAGCAGGCGGTGGGACACACTACCGAATGAGCAGTTCTTC
- | TRBJ2-7 | TRBD1 | TRBV6-5 | CASSWDRGTYEQYF | TGTGCCAGCAGCTGGGACAGGGGAACGTACGAGCAGTACTTC
- | TRBJ1-1 | - | TRBV19 | CASSIRNRLNEAFF | TGTGCCAGTAGTATACGCAACAGGCTCAATGAAGCTTTCTTT
- | TRBJ2-1 | - | TRBV27 | CASSFLGGNYNEQFF | TGTGCCAGCAGTTTTCTAGGCGGCAACTACAATGAGCAGTTCTTC
- | TRBJ2-1 | TRBD2 | TRBV11-1 | CASSLSGEYNEQFF | TGTGCCAGCAGCTTAAGCGGGGAATACAATGAGCAGTTCTTC
- | TRBJ1-2 | TRBD1 | TRBV7-6 | CASSPQTGGDYGYTF | TGTGCCAGCAGCCCTCAGACAGGGGGTGACTATGGCTACACCTTC
- | TRBJ1-5 | - | TRBV19 | CASSPPGQPQHF | TGTGCCAGTAGTCCCCCGGGACAGCCCCAGCATTTT
- | TRBJ1-2 | - | TRBV4-2 | CASSLQDSNYGYTF | TGTGCCAGCAGCCTCCAGGACAGCAACTATGGCTACACCTTC
- | TRBJ2-5 | TRBD1 | TRBV7-2 | CASSTGQGAGLETQYF | TGTGCCAGCAGCACAGGACAGGGGGCGGGTTTGGAGACCCAGTACTTC
- | TRBJ2-1 | TRBD2 | TRBV28 | CASSTNSGLAAYNEQFF | TGTGCCAGCAGTACGAATTCGGGACTAGCGGCTTACAATGAGCAGTTCTTC
- | TRBJ2-6 | TRBD1 | TRBV11-2 | CASSRDRVSGANVLTF | TGTGCCAGCAGCCGAGACAGGGTTTCTGGGGCCAACGTCCTGACTTTC
- | TRBJ2-3 | - | TRBV5-1 | CASRPQASITDTQYF | TGCGCCAGCAGGCCTCAAGCGAGTATCACAGATACGCAGTATTTT
- | TRBJ2-7 | - | TRBV7-2 | CASSLTTGAGGIRDEQYF | TGTGCCAGCAGCTTAACTACCGGGGCAGGGGGGATTCGAGACGAGCAGTACTTC
- | TRBJ2-7 | - | TRBV5-1 | CASSLGPSSGRQPYEQYF | TGCGCCAGCAGCTTGGGGCCCTCTTCGGGGAGACAACCCTACGAGCAGTACTTC
- | TRBJ2-1 | - | TRBV24-1 | CATSAGGIYNEQFF | TGTGCCACCAGTGCGGGGGGCATATACAATGAGCAGTTCTTC
- | TRBJ1-1 | TRBD1 | TRBV6-5 | CASSSADRVGTEAFF | TGTGCCAGCAGTTCCGCGGACAGGGTGGGCACTGAAGCTTTCTTT
- | TRBJ2-7 | TRBD1 | TRBV6-1 | CASSEPIRTGSYEQYF | TGTGCCAGCAGTGAACCCATCAGGACAGGGAGCTACGAGCAGTACTTC
- | TRBJ1-2 | TRBD1 | TRBV6-2/TRBV6-3 | CASSYTGQGEDYGYTF | TGTGCCAGCAGTTACACAGGACAGGGAGAAGACTATGGCTACACCTTC
- | TRBJ2-2 | - | TRBV25-1 | CASSAAGQHTGELFF | TGTGCCAGCAGTGCCGCGGGGCAGCACACCGGGGAGCTGTTTTTT
- | TRBJ2-4 | - | TRBV7-2 | CASSSKRAGAKNIQYF | TGTGCCAGCAGCTCAAAGCGGGCGGGGGCCAAAAACATTCAGTACTTC
few | TRBJ2-3 | TRBD2 | TRBV5-1 | CASSIREVRSTDTQYF | TGCGCCAGCAGCATCCGGGAGGTGCGGAGCACAGATACGCAGTATTTT
- | TRBJ1-3 | - | TRBV11-3 | CARDSDSSGNTIYF | TGTGCCAGGGACAGCGATTCCTCTGGAAACACCATATATTTT
- | TRBJ2-7 | TRBD1 | TRBV3-1/TRBV3-2 | CASTIGGHPSEQYF | TGTGCCAGCACCATAGGGGGCCACCCCTCCGAGCAGTACTTC
- | TRBJ2-1 | TRBD2 | TRBV6-5 | CASSQREAGNNEQFF | TGTGCCAGCAGCCAGCGGGAGGCGGGAAACAATGAGCAGTTCTTC
- | TRBJ1-3 | - | TRBV6-6 | CASSYSGSAGYF | TGTGCCAGCAGTTACTCTGGGAGCGCTGGATATTTT
- | TRBJ1-4 | TRBD1 | TRBV4-1 | CASRAPGQVNEKLFF | TGCGCCAGCAGGGCACCGGGACAGGTTAATGAAAAACTGTTTTTT
- | TRBJ2-1 | TRBD2 | TRBV10-2 | CASSIAGDYNEQFF | TGCGCCAGCAGTATAGCGGGAGACTACAATGAGCAGTTCTTC
once | TRBJ1-5 | - | TRBV5-5 | CASSFFWAGNQPQHF | TGTGCCAGCAGCTTCTTCTGGGCAGGCAATCAGCCCCAGCATTTT
- | TRBJ2-7 | TRBD1 | TRBV28 | CASRATGGDYEQYF | TGTGCCAGCAGGGCCACAGGGGGTGACTACGAGCAGTACTTC
few | TRBJ1-1 | - | TRBV18 | CASSTGKGPYTEAFF | TGTGCCAGCTCAACTGGGAAGGGGCCATACACTGAAGCTTTCTTT
- | TRBJ1-1 | - | TRBV29-1 | CSVEDLTIPLGAFF | TGCAGCGTTGAAGATTTGACTATTCCTTTGGGGGCTTTCTTT
- | TRBJ2-7 | TRBD2 | TRBV9 | CASSVDEIAGGEQYF | TGTGCCAGCAGCGTAGATGAAATAGCGGGAGGCGAGCAGTACTTC
- | TRBJ2-1 | TRBD2 | TRBV6-5 | CASRTSGNQFF | TGTGCCAGCAGGACTAGCGGGAACCAGTTCTTC
- | TRBJ2-7 | TRBD2 | TRBV7-2 | CASSLEGLGEQYF | TGTGCCAGCAGCTTAGAGGGACTAGGGGAGCAGTACTTC
- | TRBJ1-1 | - | TRBV19 | CASSIALGRLASEAFF | TGTGCCAGTAGTATAGCCTTGGGCAGGCTTGCCTCTGAAGCTTTCTTT
- | TRBJ2-1 | TRBD2 | TRBV28 | CASSFRDYPEISQYNEQFF | TGTGCCAGCAGTTTCCGGGACTACCCGGAGATTTCCCAATACAATGAGCAGTTCTTC
- | TRBJ1-2 | - | TRBV19 | CASRKSLQLPNYGYTF | TGTGCCAGCAGGAAATCCCTACAGCTTCCTAACTATGGCTACACCTTC
few | TRBJ1-5 | - | TRBV28 | CASSLFSGNQPQHF | TGTGCCAGCAGTTTATTTTCAGGCAATCAGCCCCAGCATTTT
few | TRBJ1-4 | - | TRBV6-5 | CASRGRAGPNEKLFF | TGTGCCAGCAGGGGTAGGGCGGGCCCTAATGAAAAACTGTTTTTT
- | TRBJ2-5 | - | TRBV11-2 | CASSFVRETQYF | TGTGCCAGCAGCTTTGTTCGGGAGACCCAGTACTTC
- | TRBJ2-7 | TRBD1 | TRBV19 | CASRPGKTGGAYEQYF | TGTGCCAGTAGGCCCGGGAAAACAGGGGGCGCATACGAGCAGTACTTC
- | TRBJ2-2 | TRBD1 | TRBV30 | CALTGTAPTGELFF | TGTGCCTTAACCGGGACAGCGCCCACCGGGGAGCTGTTTTTT
- | TRBJ2-1 | TRBD2 | TRBV3-1/TRBV3-2 | CASSQHSGRGYNEQFF | TGTGCCAGCAGCCAACATAGCGGGAGAGGCTACAATGAGCAGTTCTTC
- | TRBJ2-1 | - | TRBV19 | CASNGEAYNEQFF | TGTGCCAGTAACGGGGAGGCCTACAATGAGCAGTTCTTC
- | TRBJ2-2 | - | TRBV9 | CASSVFQGGAGELFF | TGTGCCAGCAGCGTTTTCCAGGGAGGTGCCGGGGAGCTGTTTTTT
- | TRBJ2-6 | - | TRBV9 | CASSDPRRTSGANVLTF | TGTGCCAGCAGCGACCCCCGGAGGACTTCTGGGGCCAACGTCCTGACTTTC
- | TRBJ2-2 | - | TRBV5-6 | CASSFGGNTGELFF | TGTGCCAGCAGCTTTGGAGGAAACACCGGGGAGCTGTTTTTT